Presented here are 27 T cell receptor beta chains from one specimen sequenced in a study of blood T cell repertoires in COVID-19 (dated by TCRdb to the early 2020s). Receptor amplification or capture employed the immunoSEQ multiplex PCR assay. Imported from immuneACCESS, the table was reduced by TCRdb to in-frame sequences with V and J called. These copies leave out some clones; in studies compared against another copy, an unresolved V gene accounts for under half, and the cause of the remainder is not known. The sample table lists approximately 37,000 clones, about 90% of them with a count of one. The top ten clones comprise less than 7% of the sample. The specimen was peripheral blood. All receptors come from a woman of 80 years or more with acute or convalescent COVID-19.

The V call is TRBV7-8, the J call TRBJ2-3, with 10 bases fitting TRBD2. This CDR3 comprises 16 residues. Germline V gives CDR1 SGHVS, CDR2 FQNEAQ. The ends lost 2 bases at V and 2 bases at J; junction bases unmatched: 4. CDR3 residues: CASSLKRGGHTDTQYF. The CDR3 DNA reads TGTGCCAGCAGCTTAAAGCGGGGGGGCCACACAGATACGCAGTATTTT.

The gene calls are TRBV6-1 and TRBJ2-3, with 7 bases identical to TRBD2. Germline CDR1 reads MNHNS; CDR2 reads SASEGT. V lost 3 bases, J lost 0 bases, and 9 bases stayed unmatched. This CDR3 comprises 17 residues. In DNA, the CDR3 is TGTGCCAGCAGTGAGTTTGGGAGGGCAACTAGCACAGATACGCAGTATTTT. Its translation: CASSEFGRATSTDTQYF.

The chain has TRBV3-1 (or the pseudogene TRBV3-2) and TRBJ2-1, with 11 bases identical to TRBD2. The germline V gene encodes CDR1 LGHDT and CDR2 YNNKEL (reference sequence). After removal of 0 bases from V and 0 bases from J, the junction contained 16 bases not matched to a gene. The CDR3 runs to 22 residues. This CDR3 reads CASSQDELAGVIRYSSYNEQFF. DNA of the CDR3: TGTGCCAGCAGCCAAGATGAACTAGCGGGAGTTATCAGATATAGCTCCTACAATGAGCAGTTCTTC.

The V gene is TRBV6-5, the J gene TRBJ1-2; D not certain. The CDR3 extends over 13 amino acids. V lost 6 bases, J lost 5 bases, and 13 bases lay in between. CDR1 and CDR2 (germline): MNHEY, SVGAGI. CDR3: CASSQDGVYGYTF. The DNA for the CDR3 is TGTGCCAGCAGCCAGGACGGGGTGTATGGCTACACCTTC.

J is TRBJ2-1 and V is TRBV6-4; 9 bases line up with TRBD2. The CDR3 contains 14 residues. J gave up 5 bases and V 6 bases, and 5 bases lay outside the gene matches. From germline, CDR1 is MRHNA and CDR2 SNTAGT. The CDR3, as DNA: TGTGCCAGCAGCAGGCTAGCGGGAAACAATGAGCAGTTCTTC. This translates into CASSRLAGNNEQFF.

The rearrangement joins TRBV30 to TRBJ2-1; the match to TRBD2 covers 8 bases. V dropped 2 bases and J dropped 8; count of bases not matched to a gene: 11. Germline CDR1 GTSNPN, CDR2 SVGIG (reference sequence). CDR3 length: 15 amino acids. CDR3: CAWSILGTRVHEQFF. In DNA form, the CDR3 reads TGTGCCTGGAGTATACTCGGGACTAGGGTCCATGAGCAGTTCTTC.

This chain uses TRBV6-5 with TRBJ1-4; possible D gene TRBD1, 5 bases. V was clipped by 4 bases and J by 6 bases, with 12 bases between them. CDR1 MNHEY and CDR2 SVGAGI come from the germline V gene. This CDR3 contains 14 residues. The CDR3 DNA reads as TGTGCCAGCAGTTCGGGCCGGGGGGATGAAAAACTGTTTTTT. Its protein product is CASSSGRGDEKLFF.

V usage is TRBV29-1 and J usage is TRBJ2-7; D gene unclear. Trimming shortened V by 1 base and J by 1 base, and 5 bases separated the two germline ends. This CDR3 has 12 residues. Germline-derived CDR1 and CDR2 are SQVTM and ANQGSEA. CDR3 bases: TGCAGCGTTGAAGGCGTTTCCTACGAGCAGTACTTC. It encodes CSVEGVSYEQYF.

The genes are TRBV19 and TRBJ2-5, with 7 nucleotides matching TRBD1. Germline trimming cut 5 bases from V and 2 bases from J; bases unmatched to any gene: 2. The CDR3 loop spans 13 amino acids. The V gene's germline CDR1 is LNHDA and CDR2 SQIVND (reference sequence). CDR3 amino acids: CASSRDRQETQYF. CDR3 DNA: TGTGCCAGTAGTCGGGACAGACAAGAGACCCAGTACTTC. Full variable domain (remainder filled in from reference TRBV19 and TRBJ2-5): DGGITQSPKYLFRKEGQNVTLSCEQNLNHDAMYWYRQDPGQGLRLIYYSQIVNDFQKGDIAEGYSVSREKKESFPLTVTSAQKNPTAFYLCASSRDRQETQYFGPGTRLLVL.

This chain's CDR3 is CASSVRDSAYEQYF. The CDR3 DNA reads TGTGCCAGCAGTGTCAGGGACTCAGCTTACGAGCAGTACTTC. The chain links TRBV2 to TRBJ2-7; a weak D match, TRBD2 (6 bases). The germline V and J ends were trimmed by 4 bases and 4 bases, with 14 bases remaining between them. This CDR3 contains 14 residues. The germline CDR1 and CDR2 sequences are SNHLY and FYNNEI.

CDR3 DNA: TGTGCCAACGGGGACAGGGGCTCTGGCTACACCTTC. Amino acids: CANGDRGSGYTF. The chain has TRBV28 and TRBJ1-2, with TRBD1 matching 10 bases. V dropped 10 bases and J dropped 7; count of bases not matched to a gene: 6. The CDR3 extends over 12 amino acids. CDR1 MDHEN and CDR2 SYDVKM come from the germline V gene.

The chain joins TRBV6-5 to TRBJ2-7, with D perhaps matching TRBD1 (6 bases). Deletions cut 0 bases from V and 4 bases from J, with 16 bases between. The germline V gene has CDR1 MNHEY and CDR2 SVGAGI. The CDR3 is 16 amino acids. CDR3: CASSYSSRGLVYEQYF. The CDR3 nucleotides are TGTGCCAGCAGTTACTCTAGCAGGGGTCTCGTATACGAGCAGTACTTC.

Here the CDR3 DNA reads TGTGCCAGCAGGGGACCTAGCGGGGGGGGAGAGACCCAGTACTTC. Its translation is CASRGPSGGGETQYF. This rearrangement joins TRBV2 to TRBJ2-5; 12 nucleotides agree with TRBD2. The trim removed 6 bases at V and 4 bases at J, leaving 6 bases unmatched. In germline, CDR1 is SNHLY, CDR2 FYNNEI. This CDR3 region has 15 residues.

The gene calls are TRBV19 and TRBJ1-4; TRBD1 agrees at 10 bases. Losses at the gene ends were 3 bases for V and 0 bases for J; bases not matched to a gene: 1. Germline-derived CDR1 and CDR2 are LNHDA and SQIVND (reference sequence). The CDR3 consists of 16 residues. The CDR3 spells CASSIGQGATNEKLFF. The CDR3 DNA reads as TGTGCCAGTAGTATCGGACAGGGGGCAACTAATGAAAAACTGTTTTTT.

This chain links TRBV9 with TRBJ2-1; TRBD1 matches 9 bases. CDR3 length equals 15 residues. CDR1 is SGDLS and CDR2 is YYNGEE in the germline V gene. V dropped 2 bases and J dropped 5; count of bases not matched to a gene: 5. In DNA form, the CDR3 reads TGTGCCAGCAGCGTCGGGACAGGGTCCCACAATGAGCAGTTCTTC. Amino acid sequence: CASSVGTGSHNEQFF.

This chain uses TRBV9 with TRBJ1-4, with no clear D. The CDR3 loop spans 17 amino acids. V gave up 3 bases and J gave up 7 bases, with 22 bases separating them. Germline CDR1 SGDLS, CDR2 YYNGEE. The CDR3, as DNA: TGTGCCAGCAGCGCTTCTGGAGCCCGGGGTTTCGCTGAAAAACTGTTTTTT. This gives the protein CASSASGARGFAEKLFF.

The chain employs TRBV6-5 and TRBJ2-5, with D perhaps matching TRBD1 (5 bases). CDR1 MNHEY and CDR2 SVGAGI come from the germline V gene. This CDR3 spans 14 amino acids. The ends were cut back, 6 bases at V and 7 bases at J, with 18 bases in the middle. CDR3 nucleotides: TGTGCCAGCAGACCAGGGCGGCTGATGGGGACCCAGTACTTC. It yields the protein CASRPGRLMGTQYF.

V usage is TRBV15 and J usage is TRBJ1-5; 8 nucleotides align to TRBD1. CDR1 is LNHNV and CDR2 is YYDKDF in the germline V gene (reference sequence). The CDR3 contains 16 residues. J lost 4 bases, V lost 1 base, and 6 bases had no gene match. CDR3 in DNA: TGTGCCACCAGCAGAGGTTGGACAGGGAGTAATCAGCCCCAGCATTTT. Its translation is CATSRGWTGSNQPQHF.

The V gene is TRBV5-6, the J gene TRBJ2-7; 9 bases line up with TRBD1. This CDR3 contains 17 residues. With V trimmed by 4 bases and J by 5 bases, 16 bases remained unmatched. CDR1 is SGHDT and CDR2 is YYEEEE in the germline V gene. The DNA of the CDR3 is TGTGCCAGCAGCCCTATCCTCGACAGGGGGTTAAAGGACGAGCAGTACTTC. This encodes CASSPILDRGLKDEQYF.

The chain joins TRBV19 to TRBJ2-1, with D possibly TRBD1 on 6 matching bases. Trimming stripped 5 bases from V and 0 bases from J, with 17 bases between. Looked up from germline, CDR1 is LNHDA and CDR2 is SQIVND (reference sequence). The CDR3 has 17 residues. The chain's CDR3 is CASSQETGRSSYNEQFF. The CDR3, as DNA: TGTGCCAGTAGTCAAGAGACAGGACGCAGCTCCTACAATGAGCAGTTCTTC.

The chain uses TRBV19 and TRBJ1-5; 9 bases map to TRBD1. Germline CDR1 is LNHDA and CDR2 is SQIVND (reference sequence). The CDR3 totals 15 residues. V dropped 1 base and J dropped 7; count of bases not matched to a gene: 5. As DNA, the CDR3 is TGTGCCAGTAGTATAGTGGGACAGGGAGGGCAGCCCCAGCATTTT. Translating it yields CASSIVGQGGQPQHF.

The gene calls are TRBV27 and TRBJ2-7; a possible D gene is TRBD2 (6 bases). Germline values: CDR1 MNHEY, CDR2 SMNVEV (reference sequence). The V end was cut by 3 bases, the J end by 2 bases, with 11 bases between. This CDR3 region has 14 residues. The CDR3 DNA reads as TGTGCCAGCAGTTTCTCCCGACTAGCCTACGAGCAGTACTTC. It translates to CASSFSRLAYEQYF.

This clone was seen more than once but under ten times. J is TRBJ2-3 and V is TRBV2, with D maybe TRBD1 (6 bases). The CDR3 covers 13 residues. Germline CDR1 reads SNHLY; CDR2 reads FYNNEI. V gave up 0 bases and J gave up 9 bases, with 10 bases separating them. CDR3 in DNA: TGTGCCAGCAGTGAAGCACAGGGACGCACGCAGTATTTT. Its protein is CASSEAQGRTQYF.

The chain combines TRBV5-1 with TRBJ1-2, with D perhaps matching TRBD1 (6 bases). V lost 4 bases, J lost 0 bases, and 13 bases lay in between. From germline, CDR1 is SGHRS and CDR2 YFSETQ. This CDR3 spans 15 amino acids. This CDR3 reads CASSATGPPNYGYTF. Here the CDR3 DNA reads TGCGCCAGCAGCGCCACAGGGCCCCCTAACTATGGCTACACCTTC.

CDR3 region: CASSFQSGQGAREQFF. In DNA form, the CDR3 reads TGTGCCAGCAGCTTCCAGAGCGGACAGGGGGCCAGGGAGCAGTTCTTC. The chain links TRBV11-2 to TRBJ2-1; TRBD1 aligns across 11 bases. The CDR3 has 16 amino acids. Per germline, CDR1 SGHAT and CDR2 FQNNGV. The trim removed 3 bases at V and 10 bases at J, leaving 11 bases unmatched.

This chain links TRBV7-2 with TRBJ2-1; 11 nucleotides agree with TRBD2. The CDR3 has 15 residues. The V and J ends lost 2 bases and 7 bases, in that order; junction bases with no gene match: 4. Germline loops: CDR1 SGHTA, CDR2 FQGNSA. The CDR3 DNA sequence: TGTGCCAGCAGCTTACCGGGACTAGCGGCTAATGAGCAGTTCTTC. Translated, it gives CASSLPGLAANEQFF.

A single count supports this clone. The rearrangement joins TRBV30 to TRBJ1-6; D is undetermined. The CDR3 consists of 11 residues. Per germline, CDR1 GTSNPN and CDR2 SVGIG (reference sequence). The V and J ends lost 3 bases and 6 bases respectively, with 3 bases between them. The CDR3: CAWRANSPLHF. The CDR3 DNA is TGTGCCTGGAGAGCTAATTCACCCCTCCACTTT.